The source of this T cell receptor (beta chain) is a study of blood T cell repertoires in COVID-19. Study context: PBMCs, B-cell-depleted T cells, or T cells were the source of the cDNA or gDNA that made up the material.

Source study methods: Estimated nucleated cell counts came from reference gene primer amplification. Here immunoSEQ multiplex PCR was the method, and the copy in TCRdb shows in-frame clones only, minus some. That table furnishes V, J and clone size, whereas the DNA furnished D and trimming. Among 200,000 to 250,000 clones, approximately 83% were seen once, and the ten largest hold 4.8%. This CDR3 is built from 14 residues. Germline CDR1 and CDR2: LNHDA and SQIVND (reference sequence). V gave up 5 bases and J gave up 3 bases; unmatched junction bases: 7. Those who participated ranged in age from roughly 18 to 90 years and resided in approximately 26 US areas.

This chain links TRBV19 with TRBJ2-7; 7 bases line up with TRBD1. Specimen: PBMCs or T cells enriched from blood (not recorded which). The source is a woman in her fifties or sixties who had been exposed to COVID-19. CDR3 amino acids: CASSSPGQIYEQYF. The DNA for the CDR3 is TGTGCCAGTAGTTCTCCGGGACAGATCTACGAGCAGTACTTC.